What follows are 22 T cell receptor beta chains derived from one specimen sequenced in a study of blood T cells in healthy people across ages. It was with a sample-barcoded 5' primer and a J-beta primer mix that a second PCR of roughly 7 to 12 cycles was run. TCRdb ran MiXCR on the 5' RACE reads and lists one entry per CDR3 protein. The sample lists about 930,000 distinct CDR3 sequences; roughly 28% were seen once. These same data were also listed under a study on T cells of mothers and their children.

Sequences were obtained from blood. The receptors come from a woman aged 40 to 50 in good health.

This clonotype was seen at least ten times. The gene calls are TRBV3-1 and TRBJ2-1; 12 nucleotides agree with TRBD2. Germline values: CDR1 LGHDT, CDR2 YNNKEL (reference sequence). The CDR3 covers 16 residues. V lost 0 bases, J lost 9 bases, and 6 bases stayed unmatched. The CDR3 nucleotides are TGTGCCAGCAGCCAAGAAAGTCGGACTAGCGGGGTTGAGCAGTTCTTC. This encodes CASSQESRTSGVEQFF.

This chain connects TRBV5-5 to TRBJ1-2; 7 bases align to TRBD1. With V trimmed by 4 bases and J by 4 bases, 7 bases remained unmatched. The V gene's germline CDR1 is SGHKS and CDR2 YYEKEE (reference sequence). CDR3 length equals 14 residues. The CDR3 coding sequence is TGTGCCAGCAGCCCCTGGGACAGCCCCTATGGCTACACCTTC. This encodes CASSPWDSPYGYTF. The full variable domain, with the rest looked up from reference TRBV5-5 and TRBJ1-2, is DAGVTQSPTHLIKTRGQQVTLRCSPISGHKSVSWYQQVLGQGPQFIFQYYEKEERGRGNFPDRFSARQFPNYSSELNVNALLLGDSALYLCASSPWDSPYGYTFGSGTRLTVV.

V usage is TRBV4-1 and J usage is TRBJ1-5; maybe TRBD1 (6 bases). Per the germline V gene, CDR1 is MGHRA and CDR2 is YSYEKL. The CDR3 has 17 residues. V lost 1 base, J lost 0 bases, and 13 bases lay in between. CDR3 region: CASSQVGRRGSNQPQHF. The CDR3 DNA is TGCGCCAGCAGCCAAGTCGGTCGCAGGGGTAGCAATCAGCCCCAGCATTTT.

This clonotype was detected ten times or more. The J gene is TRBJ2-6, the V gene TRBV7-3; 7 bases line up with TRBD1. The CDR3 is 15 residues long. CDR1 is SGHTA and CDR2 is FQGTGA in the germline V gene. After removal of 4 bases from V and 3 bases from J, the junction contained 3 bases not matched to a gene. The CDR3 DNA sequence: TGTGCCAGCAGCTCCGACAGGGTTGGGGCCAACGTCCTGACTTTC. It yields the protein CASSSDRVGANVLTF. The entire variable domain, with the rest obtained from reference TRBV7-3 and TRBJ2-6, is as follows: GAGVSQTPSNKVTEKGKYVELRCDPISGHTALYWYRQSLGQGPEFLIYFQGTGAADDSGLPNDRFFAVRPEGSVSTLKIQRTERGDSAVYLCASSSDRVGANVLTFGAGSRLTVL.

The chain links TRBV7-2 to TRBJ1-2, with 7 bases that match TRBD1. After removal of 0 bases from V and 8 bases from J, the junction contained 12 bases not matched to a gene. CDR3 length: 16 residues. Germline CDR1 is SGHTA and CDR2 is FQGNSA. CDR3 in DNA: TGTGCCAGCAGCTTAGCGGGGCTACAGGGGACTAGCGGCTACACCTTC. Protein: CASSLAGLQGTSGYTF. The full variable domain, with the rest looked up from reference TRBV7-2 and TRBJ1-2, is GAGVSQSPSNKVTEKGKDVELRCDPISGHTALYWYRQSLGQGLEFLIYFQGNSAPDKSGLPSDRFSAERTGGSVSTLTIQRTQQEDSAVYLCASSLAGLQGTSGYTFGSGTRLTVV.

A remark on this clonotype: Compared with germline, one end of the junction differs, possibly owing to a read error. V and J are TRBV9 and TRBJ1-4, with D possibly being TRBD1 (6 bases). In germline, CDR1 is SGDLS, CDR2 YYNGEE. This CDR3 is 15 amino acids long. The CDR3: CASSFSDSPGEKRFF. The DNA for the CDR3 is TGTGCCAGCAGCTTCTCGGACAGCCCAGGTGAAAAACGGTTTTTT.

This clonotype turned up a few times. This chain links TRBV9 with TRBJ2-1, with TRBD2 matching over 7 bases. Germline CDR1 SGDLS, CDR2 YYNGEE. V trimming: 0 bases; J trimming: 7 bases; junction bases outside the gene matches: 10. The CDR3 has 16 residues. CDR3 loop: CASSVAGGGGTNEQFF. The CDR3 bases are TGTGCCAGCAGCGTAGCTGGCGGGGGTGGAACAAATGAGCAGTTCTTC. The variable domain in full, completed from reference TRBV9 and TRBJ2-1, reads DSGVTQTPKHLITATGQRVTLRCSPRSGDLSVYWYQQSLDQGLQFLIQYYNGEERAKGNILERFSAQQFPDLHSELNLSSLELGDSALYFCASSVAGGGGTNEQFFGPGTRLTVL.

The V gene is TRBV9, the J gene TRBJ1-4, with 8 positions matching TRBD1. Trimming removed 2 bases from V and 5 bases from J; junction bases left unmatched: 5. The CDR3 is 15 amino acids. The V gene's germline CDR1 is SGDLS and CDR2 YYNGEE. The CDR3 DNA is TGTGCCAGCAGCGTGGACAGGGCCGGGAATGAAAAACTGTTTTTT. Translation gives CASSVDRAGNEKLFF.

The table lists this clonotype with many counts. The chain joins TRBV28 to TRBJ2-7; D uncertain. V was shortened by 3 bases and J by 2 bases, with 8 bases between the two germline ends. Germline assignment: CDR1 MDHEN and CDR2 SYDVKM. This CDR3 comprises 13 residues. The CDR3 DNA sequence: TGTGCCAGCAGTTTTCCGCTAACCTACGAGCAGTACTTC. It is translated as CASSFPLTYEQYF.

This clonotype occurred a few times. The DNA of the CDR3 is TGTGCCAGCAGCCAAGCAGGCGCCTCTGTGAACACTGAAGCTTTCTTT. Translating gives CASSQAGASVNTEAFF. This chain joins TRBV3-1 and TRBJ1-1; D is undetermined. The germline gives CDR1 LGHDT, CDR2 YNNKEL (reference sequence). Trimming removed 1 base at V and 0 bases at J, with 12 bases between. The CDR3 consists of 16 residues.

This clonotype was seen a few times. The genes are TRBV6-1 and TRBJ1-2; 11 bases align to TRBD1. This CDR3 has 16 residues. Germline V CDR1 and CDR2: MNHNS, SASEGT. V was clipped by 4 bases and J by 4 bases; unmatched bases: 8. The CDR3 reads CASSGYGTGGVYGYTF. CDR3 sequence (DNA): TGTGCCAGCAGTGGATATGGGACAGGGGGTGTCTATGGCTACACCTTC.

The table lists this clonotype with a few counts. V is TRBV11-2 and J is TRBJ2-1; 14 positions agree with TRBD2. CDR1 is SGHAT, CDR2 FQNNGV, per germline. V trimming: 5 bases; J trimming: 8 bases; junction bases outside the gene matches: 5. The CDR3 loop spans 15 amino acids. The CDR3 coding sequence is TGTGCCAGCAGCAGATTGGGACTAGCGGGGGATGAGCAGTTCTTC. Protein: CASSRLGLAGDEQFF.

V is TRBV27 and J is TRBJ2-3; no definite D call. Germline V gene lookup returns CDR1 MNHEY and CDR2 SMNVEV (reference sequence). CDR3 length: 15 amino acids. Trimming stripped 0 bases from V and 3 bases from J, with 10 bases between. The CDR3 DNA follows: TGTGCCAGCAGTTTATCACCTCTCTGGACAGATACGCAGTATTTT. It translates to CASSLSPLWTDTQYF.

V gene TRBV7-9 combines with J gene TRBJ1-1, with 11 bases lining up with TRBD1. Unmatched junction bases numbered 3, after V lost 5 bases and J lost 7 bases. The germline V gene has CDR1 SEHNR and CDR2 FQNEAQ (reference sequence). CDR3 length: 13 amino acids. CDR3 region: CASSPGTGGEAFF. For the CDR3, the DNA is TGTGCCAGCAGCCCCGGGACAGGGGGTGAAGCTTTCTTT.

At least ten counts were recorded for this clonotype. V usage is TRBV4-1 and J usage is TRBJ2-7, with D unclear. The CDR3 has 17 amino acids. V was clipped by 2 bases and J by 0 bases, with 17 bases between them. CDR1 MGHRA and CDR2 YSYEKL come from the germline V gene. The CDR3 is CASSQSTRVRDSYEQYF. The CDR3, as DNA: TGCGCCAGCAGCCAATCTACTCGGGTCAGAGACTCCTACGAGCAGTACTTC.

This clonotype was seen many times. The J gene is TRBJ2-7, the V gene TRBV11-3; 7 bases are shared with TRBD1. V shed 5 bases and J 2 bases; nucleotides not matched to a gene: 9. This CDR3 has 15 amino acids. Germline-derived CDR1 and CDR2 are SGHNT and YENEEA. CDR3 in amino acids: CASSPSYGQAYEQYF. The CDR3 DNA follows: TGTGCCAGCAGCCCCTCCTATGGACAGGCCTACGAGCAGTACTTC.

About this clonotype: Germline is not matched at one junction end, which may reflect a read error. This chain links TRBV29-1 with TRBJ1-4; 10 bases line up with TRBD1. Germline CDR1 reads SQVTM; CDR2 reads ANQGSEA. The CDR3 length is 14 residues. CDR3 residues: CSVGGTGDNEKLFF. The DNA of the CDR3 is TGTAGCGTTGGAGGGACAGGGGACAATGAAAAACTGTTTTTT.

There are many counts of this clonotype. The V and J genes are TRBV4-1 and TRBJ2-1, with D unresolved. Trimming pared 1 base from V and 9 bases from J, leaving 19 bases between. The CDR3 runs to 16 residues. The germline V gene encodes CDR1 MGHRA and CDR2 YSYEKL. The CDR3 loop is CASSQGLAYQRGEQFF. CDR3 nucleotide sequence: TGCGCCAGCAGCCAAGGACTGGCCTACCAACGAGGTGAGCAGTTCTTC.

Worth noting for this clonotype: A read error may be the cause here, since a much bigger clone is one base away. V usage is TRBV28 and J usage is TRBJ2-6; 8 bases are a match to TRBD1. This CDR3 comprises 21 residues. CDR1 is MDHEN, CDR2 SYDVKM, per germline. The CDR3 nucleotides read TGTGCCAGCAGTCGCCCGGGGCAGGGGGCCTCCCTCCTCTCTGGGGCCAACGTCCGGACTTTC. It encodes CASSRPGQGASLLSGANVRTF.

A few counts support this clonotype. CDR3 residues: CASSYPTSGDQETQYF. The CDR3 coding sequence is TGTGCCAGCAGTTACCCGACTAGCGGGGACCAAGAGACCCAGTACTTC. V gene TRBV6-6 combines with J gene TRBJ2-5; 11 bases are shared with TRBD2. The junction had 2 bases not matched to a gene; V was cut back by 2 bases and J by 0 bases. The CDR3 is made up of 16 amino acids. CDR1 and CDR2 (germline): MNHNY, SVGAGI (reference sequence).

In this sample, this clonotype turned up a few times. A single base separates this from a much larger clone, so it may be a read error. This rearrangement joins TRBV12-3 or TRBV12-4 to TRBJ2-4; 7 bases are shared with TRBD1. The CDR3 runs to 13 residues. Germline trimming cut 4 bases from V and 13 bases from J; bases unmatched to any gene: 10. The CDR3 protein is CASSYRGYNEQYF. The CDR3 DNA reads as TGTGCCAGCAGTTACAGGGGATACAATGAGCAGTACTTC.

This clonotype has ten or more counts. V and J are TRBV9 and TRBJ2-1; D call uncertain. The DNA end favors TRBJ2-7, so the J call may be wrong. Germline CDR1 is SGDLS and CDR2 is YYNGEE. The CDR3 covers 16 residues. The DNA of the CDR3 is TGTGCCAGCAGCGTAGCTGAGTGGAATTCCTACAATGAGCAGTACTTC. Its protein product is CASSVAEWNSYNEQYF.